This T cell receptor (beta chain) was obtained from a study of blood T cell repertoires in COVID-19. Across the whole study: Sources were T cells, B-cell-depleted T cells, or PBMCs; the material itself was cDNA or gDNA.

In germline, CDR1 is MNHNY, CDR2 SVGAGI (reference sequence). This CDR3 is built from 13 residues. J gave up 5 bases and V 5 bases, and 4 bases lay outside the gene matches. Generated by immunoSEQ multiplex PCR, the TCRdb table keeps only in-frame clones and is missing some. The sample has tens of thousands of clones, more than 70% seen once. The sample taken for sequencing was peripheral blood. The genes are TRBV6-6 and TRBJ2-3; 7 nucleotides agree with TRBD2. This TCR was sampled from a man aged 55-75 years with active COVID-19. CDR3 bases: TGTGCCAGCAGTAGCGGGGAGGTAGATACGCAGTATTTT. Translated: CASSSGEVDTQYF.